The rows below give T cell receptor beta chains drawn from one sample of a study of beta chain features in type 1 diabetes. Data came from immunoSEQ multiplex PCR; TCRdb stores just in-frame clones and leaves some out. The data contain about 190,000 clones, almost 8% of them seen just once; the ten biggest clones take up approximately 0.54%. The sequencing input was central memory CD4+ T cells from blood. These receptors were collected from a young man with type 1 diabetes. The CDR3 runs from the conserved cysteine through the conserved F or W. D genes are given only for firm matches. Size values are once, few and many counts, or a class for expanded clones, and some rows have none.

j_call clone_size v_call d_call cdr3_nt cdr3_aa
TRBJ1-4 few TRBV27 TRBD1 TGTGCCAGCAGATCCGCAGGGGGCGCCGGGGAAAAACTGTTTTTT CASRSAGGAGEKLFF
TRBJ2-5 . TRBV7-2 TRBD2 TGTGCCAGCAGCCGAACTAGCGGGCTACAAGAGACCCAGTACTTC CASSRTSGLQETQYF
TRBJ1-5 few TRBV27 . TGTGCCAGCAGTTCTATTGCAGGTACCTTTAATAGCAATCAGCCCCAGCATTTT CASSSIAGTFNSNQPQHF
TRBJ2-1 few TRBV27 TRBD2 TGTGCCAGCAGGAGAGGGACTAGCGGTTACAATGAGCAGTTCTTC CASRRGTSGYNEQFF
TRBJ2-3 . TRBV10-3 . TGTGCCATCGCAATGATCCAGGGGGATACGCAGTATTTT CAIAMIQGDTQYF
TRBJ2-3 few TRBV9 TRBD1 TGTGCCAGCAGTCCCGGGACAGACTTCACAGATACGCAGTATTTT CASSPGTDFTDTQYF
TRBJ1-3 . TRBV4-1 TRBD1 TGCGCCAGCAGCCGAGACCGGGACAGTTCTGGAAACACCATATATTTT CASSRDRDSSGNTIYF
TRBJ1-4 many TRBV29-1 . TGCAGCGCTTCTGACAGAGCAACTAATGAAAAACTGTTTTTT CSASDRATNEKLFF
TRBJ2-2 . TRBV5-1 . TGCGCCAGCAGCACGGACAACGGGCCAGGCGGGGAGCTGTTTTTT CASSTDNGPGGELFF
TRBJ2-4 . TRBV21-1 . TGTGCCAGCCGCCCACAGGGGGCCAAAAACATTCAGTACTTC CASRPQGAKNIQYF
TRBJ2-2 few TRBV7-9 . TGTGCCAGCAGCCCACGGACAGCTACCAACACCGGGGAGCTGTTTTTT CASSPRTATNTGELFF
TRBJ2-3 . TRBV28 . TGTGCCAGCAGTCCCCCAGCGAATACGCAGTATTTT CASSPPANTQYF
TRBJ1-6 . TRBV9 TRBD1 TGTGCCAGCAGCTCATTTAGACAGGGTGAATCACCCCTCCACTTT CASSSFRQGESPLHF
TRBJ2-1 few TRBV19 TRBD2 TGTGCCAGTAGTATTTCCCTAGCGGGAGCCAGTGAGCAGTTCTTC CASSISLAGASEQFF